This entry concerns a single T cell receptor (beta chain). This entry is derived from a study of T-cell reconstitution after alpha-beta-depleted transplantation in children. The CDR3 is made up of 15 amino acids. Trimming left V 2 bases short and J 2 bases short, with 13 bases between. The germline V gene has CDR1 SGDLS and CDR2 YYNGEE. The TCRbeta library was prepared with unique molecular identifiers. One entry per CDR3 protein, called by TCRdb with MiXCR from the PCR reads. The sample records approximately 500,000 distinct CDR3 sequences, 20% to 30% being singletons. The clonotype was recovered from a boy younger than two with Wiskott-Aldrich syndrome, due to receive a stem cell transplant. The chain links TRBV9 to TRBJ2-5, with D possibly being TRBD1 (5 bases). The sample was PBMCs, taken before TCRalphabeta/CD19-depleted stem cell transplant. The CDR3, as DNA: TGTGCCAGCAGCGTCCGAGCAGGGATACAAGAGACCCAGTACTTC. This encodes CASSVRAGIQETQYF.